Below are 15 T cell receptor beta chains sequenced from a single sample in a study of T cells in Graves' hyperthyroidism and ophthalmopathy. There were TCR beta CDR3 regions amplified from RNA transcripts. First-round RT-PCR of the TCR CDR3 relied on the HTBI primer set. In TCRdb, the multiplex PCR reads were re-called with MiXCR into one record per CDR3 protein. This sample has about 300,000 distinct CDR3 sequences, with 20% to 30% found just once. Material: blood. The receptors derive from a man aged 35-49 years with Graves' hyperthyroidism that later progressed to Graves' ophthalmopathy.

In this sample, this clonotype turned up many times. J is TRBJ2-5 and V is TRBV15, with TRBD2 matching 9 bases. The CDR3 spans 16 residues. The junction had 9 bases not matched to a gene; V was cut back by 0 bases and J by 7 bases. Germline V gene sequence: CDR1 LNHNV, CDR2 YYDKDF (reference sequence). In DNA form, the CDR3 reads TGTGCCACCAGCAGAGAGGTAGCGGGGGCGTCGGGGACCCAGTACTTC. Its translation is CATSREVAGASGTQYF.

This clonotype has a count of ten or more. This chain uses TRBV19 with TRBJ2-7; TRBD2 aligns across 9 bases. This CDR3 region has 15 residues. V lost 2 bases to trimming and J lost 2 bases; unmatched junction nucleotides: 4. Germline assignment: CDR1 LNHDA and CDR2 SQIVND (reference sequence). In DNA form, the CDR3 reads TGTGCCAGTAGTATAAAGGGCGGGAGGGCCTACGAGCAGTACTTC. Its translation: CASSIKGGRAYEQYF.

This clonotype was observed many times. The genes are TRBV7-8 and TRBJ2-2; D gene unclear. Germline V gene data show CDR1 as SGHVS and CDR2 as FQNEAQ. Trimming removed 1 base from V and 0 bases from J, with 9 bases in between. The CDR3 extends over 16 amino acids. The CDR3, as DNA: TGTGCCAGCAGCTTAGTAGGCAGAGCGAACACCGGGGAGCTGTTTTTT. This sequence encodes CASSLVGRANTGELFF.

This clonotype has ten or more counts. The rearrangement joins TRBV11-2 to TRBJ1-1, with D unclear. The CDR3 runs 13 residues. Trimming pared 8 bases from V and 1 base from J, leaving 11 bases between. The germline CDR1 and CDR2 sequences are SGHAT and FQNNGV. CDR3 coding DNA: TGTGCCAGCGGCAGTGGACCGAACACTGAAGCTTTCTTT. Translating it yields CASGSGPNTEAFF.

The sample holds one count of this clonotype. The chain has TRBV6-1 and TRBJ2-7; unclear D gene. V was clipped by 6 bases and J by 7 bases, with 13 bases between them. Germline values: CDR1 MNHNS, CDR2 SASEGT. The CDR3 extends over 12 amino acids. CDR3 DNA sequence: TGTGCCAGCAGCTCTCTACGGACGGAGCAGTACTTC. It translates to CASSSLRTEQYF.

This clonotype was seen at least ten times. The rearrangement uses TRBV4-1 and TRBJ2-5, with D tentatively TRBD1 (7 bases). With 0 bases removed from V and 1 base from J, the gap between germline ends came to 21 bases. Per germline, CDR1 MGHRA and CDR2 YSYEKL. The CDR3 totals 19 residues. The CDR3 protein is CASSQDKTRTGDFQETQYF. For the CDR3, the DNA is TGCGCCAGCAGCCAAGATAAGACTAGGACAGGTGACTTCCAAGAGACCCAGTACTTC.

The sample holds many counts of this clonotype. This chain links TRBV12-3 or TRBV12-4 with TRBJ2-7, with TRBD2 as a possible D gene (6 bases). Trimming left V 7 bases short and J 2 bases short, with 18 bases between. This CDR3 comprises 15 residues. For the CDR3, the DNA is TGTGCCAGCAACAACTGGGGGGAACCCCCCTACGAGCAGTACTTC. This translates into CASNNWGEPPYEQYF.

The table lists this clonotype with many counts. This rearrangement joins TRBV7-9 to TRBJ2-7; either TRBD1 or TRBD2 may fit D (5 bases each). Germline V gene sequence: CDR1 SEHNR, CDR2 FQNEAQ (reference sequence). The CDR3 totals 14 residues. Trimming removed 5 bases from V and 3 bases from J, with 14 bases in between. CDR3 nucleotides: TGTGCCAGCAGCCCAGAGGGGAGACACTACGAGCAGTACTTC. It translates to CASSPEGRHYEQYF.

Ten or more counts support this clonotype. CDR3 DNA sequence: TGCGCCAGCAGCTTGGTCGGATACTCCTACGAGCAGTACTTC. Its protein is CASSLVGYSYEQYF. The V call is TRBV5-1, the J call TRBJ2-7; D gene uncertain. Trimming cost V 0 bases and J 0 bases, with 7 bases left between them. This CDR3 contains 14 residues. The germline V gene encodes CDR1 SGHRS and CDR2 YFSETQ.

A word on this clonotype: An end of the junction does not agree with germline; a read error may underlie this. The chain carries TRBV7-6 and TRBJ2-5; D is unresolved. CDR1 is SGHVS, CDR2 FNYEAQ, per germline. The CDR3 contains 15 residues. This CDR3 reads CASSLERNEIETQYF. For the CDR3, the DNA is TGTGCTAGCAGCTTAGAACGGAACGAGATAGAGACCCAGTACTTC.

This clonotype showed up many times. This chain connects TRBV27 to TRBJ1-1; TRBD1 agrees at 8 bases. After removal of 2 bases from V and 5 bases from J, the junction contained 4 bases not matched to a gene. The CDR3 sequence is 14 residues long. CDR1 MNHEY and CDR2 SMNVEV come from the germline V gene (reference sequence). CDR3 in amino acids: CASSLQGAGTEAFF. The CDR3 bases are TGTGCCAGCAGTTTACAGGGGGCCGGTACTGAAGCTTTCTTT.

This clonotype came up many times. CDR3 bases: TGTGCCTGGAGTGTAGCGGGAGGCACAGATACGCAGTATTTT. It translates to CAWSVAGGTDTQYF. V and J are TRBV30 and TRBJ2-3; 8 nucleotides agree with TRBD2. Trimming removed 0 bases from V and 1 base from J; junction bases left unmatched: 0. Germline-derived CDR1 and CDR2 are GTSNPN and SVGIG (reference sequence). This CDR3 has 14 residues.

The rearrangement links TRBV20-1 to TRBJ2-7; 9 nucleotides agree with TRBD1. The CDR3 totals 13 residues. V lost 6 bases to trimming and J lost 4 bases; unmatched junction nucleotides: 7. CDR1 is DFQATT, CDR2 SNEGSKA, per germline (reference sequence). The CDR3 is CSAEDRGLYEQYF. The CDR3 coding sequence is TGCAGTGCAGAGGACAGGGGTCTTTACGAGCAGTACTTC.

The chain recombines TRBV20-1 with TRBJ2-5; D is possibly TRBD1 (7 bases). Trimming shortened V by 5 bases and J by 5 bases, and 15 bases separated the two germline ends. Looked up from germline, CDR1 is DFQATT and CDR2 is SNEGSKA (reference sequence). The CDR3 runs 13 residues. The CDR3 is CSAGGGAGETQYF. The CDR3 DNA reads as TGCAGTGCTGGAGGGGGCGCAGGCGAGACCCAGTACTTC.

There are many counts of this clonotype. V gene TRBV12-3 or TRBV12-4 combines with J gene TRBJ2-5, with no clear D. The CDR3 consists of 14 residues. Between the trimmed V and J ends, which lost 0 bases and 0 bases, there was a span of 5 bases. The CDR3, as DNA: TGTGCCAGCAGTTTAGCCCTTTACCAAGAGACCCAGTACTTC. This encodes CASSLALYQETQYF.